This TCR beta chain was sequenced during a study of shared clonotypes between healthy human individuals. Caucasian adults living in Nashville, Tennessee, provided all samples. Both subsets, CD45RA+ naive and CD45RA-negative memory, were split from the CD4+ cells. The CDR3 contains 15 residues. V gave up 5 bases and J gave up 5 bases, with 16 bases separating them. CDR1 and CDR2 from the germline V gene are SNHLY and FYNNEI. Splitting of each subset's genomic DNA was done evenly across several immunoSEQ plates. Generated by immunoSEQ multiplex PCR, the TCRdb table keeps only in-frame clones and is missing some. The table includes about 980,000 clones, roughly 72% detected once.

The V call is TRBV2, the J call TRBJ1-5; D remains unclear. Specimen: memory CD4+ T cells sorted from blood. Stated subset: CD45RA-negative fraction. The receptor's source is a man aged 18 to 29 in good health. This CDR3 is CASSLRSWGDQPQHF. The CDR3 nucleotides are TGTGCCAGCAGTCTCAGGAGTTGGGGAGATCAGCCCCAGCATTTT.